The TCR beta chain under discussion was sequenced for a study of tumor-infiltrating lymphocytes in primary liver carcinoma. This clonotype occurred a few times. The CDR3 length is 15 residues. The V end lost 1 base, the J end lost 4 bases, and 12 bases lay between the germline ends. CDR1 is SGHKS and CDR2 is YYEKEE in the germline V gene (reference sequence). The template, about 510 ng total RNA, yielded TCR beta cDNA made with a constant-region primer. Employing slightly modified ARM-PCR, three nested multiplex PCR rounds were run, and these gave rise to the TCR beta libraries. The two initial PCR rounds, ten to eleven cycles each, used TRBV1-TRBV30 forward and C-beta reverse primers. TCRdb used MiXCR to reprocess the multiplex PCR reads, holding one entry per CDR3 protein. The table has some 190,000 distinct CDR3 sequences, about 60% seen once; the top ten hold roughly 76%. Germline DNA was also extracted, while the blood RNA originated from unsorted whole blood.

The chain couples TRBV5-5 to TRBJ1-5; possibly TRBD1 for D (5 bases). This TCR was sampled from a man aged 35 to 55 with primary liver carcinoma and hepatitis B virus infection. The source material was peripheral blood. The CDR3 nucleotides are TGTGCCAGCAGCTTGAGGGGAATAGGAAATCAGCCCCAGCATTTT. This encodes CASSLRGIGNQPQHF.